The 14 T cell receptor beta chains below all came from one sample that was sequenced in a study of T cell responses to AZD1222 COVID-19 vaccine. Libraries were prepared by immunoSEQ multiplex PCR; TCRdb keeps only in-frame clonotypes and omits some of them. This sample has roughly 180,000 clones, with 90% found just once. The sample in question was peripheral blood, obtained on day 0 of AZD1222 vaccination. These TCRs come from an adult in good health.

This chain joins TRBV9 and TRBJ2-2, with D perhaps TRBD1 (7 bases). The V end lost 5 bases, the J end lost 5 bases, and 19 bases lay between the germline ends. This CDR3 spans 16 amino acids. Germline values: CDR1 SGDLS, CDR2 YYNGEE. CDR3 sequence reads: CASRDTHQGGTGELFF. In DNA form, the CDR3 reads TGTGCCAGCAGGGATACCCACCAGGGGGGAACCGGGGAGCTGTTTTTT.

The chain couples TRBV14 to TRBJ2-2, with D perhaps matching TRBD1 (5 bases). Per the germline V gene, CDR1 is SGHDN and CDR2 is FVKESK. Trimming stripped 4 bases from V and 2 bases from J, with 11 bases between. The CDR3 runs to 15 residues. CDR3 protein: CASSPQGLNTGELFF. The CDR3 DNA sequence: TGTGCCAGCAGCCCCCAGGGTCTTAACACCGGGGAGCTGTTTTTT.

Concerning this clone itself: This may be a read error: a much more frequent sequence differs by one nucleotide. The same CDR3 is also encoded by other DNA sequences in this sample. V and J are TRBV9 and TRBJ1-1, with a possible D match to TRBD1 (6 bases). Germline lookup yields CDR1 SGDLS and CDR2 YYNGEE. The CDR3 contains 13 residues. The V gene lost 5 bases and the J gene lost 1 base, with 9 bases spanning the gap. CDR3 loop: CASSQGQNTEAFF. In DNA form, the CDR3 reads TGTGCCAGCAGTCAGGGACAGAACACTGAAGCTTTCTTT.

The genes are TRBV18 and TRBJ1-6, with 7 bases lining up with TRBD1. The V gene's germline CDR1 is KGHSH and CDR2 LQKENI. The CDR3 length is 14 residues. Unmatched junction bases numbered 8, after V lost 5 bases and J lost 10 bases. The CDR3 DNA sequence: TGTGCCAGCTCAGGGGACAGCGGCGGGTCACCCCTCCACTTT. Translated, it gives CASSGDSGGSPLHF.

The chain uses TRBV10-1 and TRBJ1-1; possible D gene TRBD1, 5 bases. Germline V gene lookup returns CDR1 WNHNN and CDR2 SYGVQD (reference sequence). This CDR3 has 17 amino acids. Trimming shortened V by 4 bases and J by 4 bases, and 22 bases separated the two germline ends. CDR3 sequence: CASSGEEGDSRTTEAFF. CDR3 in DNA: TGCGCCAGCAGTGGGGAGGAGGGAGACAGCCGGACCACTGAAGCTTTCTTT.

The CDR3 DNA follows: TGTGCCAGCAGCGTAGGACTAGCGGGGGGTAGCTCCTACGAGCAGTACTTC. It codes for CASSVGLAGGSSYEQYF. V is TRBV9 and J is TRBJ2-7, with 13 bases fitting TRBD2. The V gene end was trimmed by 0 bases and the J gene end by 0 bases; junction bases not matched to a gene: 3. Looked up from germline, CDR1 is SGDLS and CDR2 is YYNGEE. The CDR3 covers 17 residues.

The chain links TRBV7-9 to TRBJ2-3; a possible D gene is TRBD2 (6 bases). Germline CDR1 SEHNR, CDR2 FQNEAQ (reference sequence). Trimming took off 7 bases at V and 0 bases at J, with 14 bases between the two ends. This CDR3 has 15 residues. The CDR3 reads CASIVLGGSTDTQYF. CDR3 DNA sequence: TGTGCCAGCATAGTACTGGGGGGTAGCACAGATACGCAGTATTTT.

The chain combines TRBV5-1 with TRBJ1-4; no clear D gene. The CDR3 is 13 amino acids. CDR1 and CDR2 from the germline V gene are SGHRS and YFSETQ. The V end lost 0 bases, the J end lost 8 bases, and 8 bases lay between the germline ends. The CDR3 nucleotides are TGCGCCAGCAGCTTGGGCTCGGGAGAAAAACTGTTTTTT. It specifies CASSLGSGEKLFF.

This chain links TRBV19 with TRBJ2-1; D is possibly TRBD1 (6 bases). Germline lookup yields CDR1 LNHDA and CDR2 SQIVND (reference sequence). V was shortened by 1 base and J by 4 bases, with 8 bases between the two germline ends. The CDR3 loop spans 14 amino acids. Here the CDR3 reads CASSIGGQYNEQFF. In DNA, the CDR3 is TGTGCCAGTAGTATAGGGGGGCAATACAATGAGCAGTTCTTC. Full variable domain (rest looked up from reference TRBV19 and TRBJ2-1): DGGITQSPKYLFRKEGQNVTLSCEQNLNHDAMYWYRQDPGQGLRLIYYSQIVNDFQKGDIAEGYSVSREKKESFPLTVTSAQKNPTAFYLCASSIGGQYNEQFFGPGTRLTVL.

This chain connects TRBV2 to TRBJ1-6; no clear D gene. V lost 6 bases and J lost 3, with 12 bases in between. The CDR3 runs to 15 residues. The germline V gene encodes CDR1 SNHLY and CDR2 FYNNEI. In nucleotides, the CDR3 is TGTGCCAGCAGGAGGGCGGAGAACTATAATTCACCCCTCCACTTT. It codes for CASRRAENYNSPLHF.

The chain recombines TRBV4-3 with TRBJ2-2; TRBD2 matches 9 bases. Unmatched junction bases numbered 12, after V lost 5 bases and J lost 5 bases. CDR1 and CDR2 from the germline V gene are LGHNA and YSLEER. The CDR3 length is 17 residues. CDR3 sequence: CASSYPASGDSTGELFF. CDR3 bases: TGCGCCAGCAGCTACCCGGCTAGCGGGGACTCGACCGGGGAGCTGTTTTTT.

The chain employs TRBV29-1 and TRBJ1-2; maybe TRBD1 (6 bases). The CDR3 runs 14 residues. Germline V gene lookup returns CDR1 SQVTM and CDR2 ANQGSEA. Trimming took 3 bases from V and 1 from J, leaving 12 bases between them. The CDR3 loop reads CSVDSGQHNYGYTF. In nucleotides, the CDR3 is TGCAGCGTTGACTCTGGACAGCATAACTATGGCTACACCTTC.

This clone showed up just a few times. The chain is built from TRBV6-1 and TRBJ1-5, with D possibly TRBD1 on 6 matching bases. This CDR3 region has 15 residues. The germline CDR1 and CDR2 sequences are MNHNS and SASEGT. V was clipped by 0 bases and J by 7 bases, with 13 bases between them. The CDR3: CASSEAGGKYQPQHF. The CDR3 nucleotides are TGTGCCAGCAGTGAAGCAGGGGGGAAGTACCAGCCCCAGCATTTT.

The genes are TRBV30 and TRBJ1-6, with D tentatively TRBD1 (6 bases). V lost 8 bases and J 10 bases, leaving 12 bases between the germline ends. The CDR3 consists of 11 residues. The germline V gene has CDR1 GTSNPN and CDR2 SVGIG (reference sequence). The CDR3, as DNA: TGTGCCGAGGGGGAAGGGTCACCCCTCCACTTT. Translating gives CAEGEGSPLHF.